This T cell receptor (beta chain) was sequenced during a study of patients and donors after allogeneic stem cell transplantation. Each CDR3 protein is one row after TCRdb ran MiXCR on the RT-PCR reads. The sample shows 900,000 to 1,000,000 distinct CDR3 sequences, more than 15% of them seen only once. This clonotype originated in a human donor who was either an allogeneic HSCT recipient or a stem cell or donor lymphocyte infusion donor (not recorded which). It is not recorded whose cells these are; they may come from a transplant donor. The sequencing input was blood, either unsorted or a sorted T cell fraction (not recorded which).

The CDR3 region is CASRVNLNTDTQYF. The CDR3 DNA reads as TGTGCCAGCAGGGTCAATCTGAACACAGATACGCAGTATTTT. J is TRBJ2-3 and V is TRBV7-3; no definite D call. Germline V CDR1 and CDR2: SGHTA, FQGTGA. V lost 6 bases to trimming and J lost 2 bases, with 12 bases between them. The CDR3 spans 14 residues.